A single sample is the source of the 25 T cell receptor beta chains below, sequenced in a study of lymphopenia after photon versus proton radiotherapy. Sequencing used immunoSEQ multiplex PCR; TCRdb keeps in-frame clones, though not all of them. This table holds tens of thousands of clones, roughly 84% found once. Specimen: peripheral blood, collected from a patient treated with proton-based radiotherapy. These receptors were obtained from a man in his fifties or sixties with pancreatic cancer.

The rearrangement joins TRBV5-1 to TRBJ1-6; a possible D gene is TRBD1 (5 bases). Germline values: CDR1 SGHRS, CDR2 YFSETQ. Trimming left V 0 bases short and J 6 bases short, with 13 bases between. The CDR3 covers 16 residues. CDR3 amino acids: CASSLEIGTLNSPLHF. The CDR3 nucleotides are TGCGCCAGCAGCTTGGAAATCGGGACGCTTAATTCACCCCTCCACTTT.

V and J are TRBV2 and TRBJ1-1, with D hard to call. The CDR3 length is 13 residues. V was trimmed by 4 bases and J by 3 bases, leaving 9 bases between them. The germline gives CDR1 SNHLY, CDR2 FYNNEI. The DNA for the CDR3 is TGTGCCAGCAGTGTACACCGGGACACTGAAGCTTTCTTT. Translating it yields CASSVHRDTEAFF.

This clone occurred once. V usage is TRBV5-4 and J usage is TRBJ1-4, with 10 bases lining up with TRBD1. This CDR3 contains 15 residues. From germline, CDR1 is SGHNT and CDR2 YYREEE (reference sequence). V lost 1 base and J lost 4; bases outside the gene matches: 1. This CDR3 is CASSLRTGGNEKLFF. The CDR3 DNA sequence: TGTGCCAGCAGCTTGCGGACAGGGGGTAATGAAAAACTGTTTTTT.

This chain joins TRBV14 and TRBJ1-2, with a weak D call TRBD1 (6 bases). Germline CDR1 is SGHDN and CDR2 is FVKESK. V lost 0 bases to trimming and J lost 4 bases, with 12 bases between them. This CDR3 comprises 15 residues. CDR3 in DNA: TGTGCCAGCAGCCAAGAAGTAACAGGGCCCTATGGCTACACCTTC. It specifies CASSQEVTGPYGYTF.

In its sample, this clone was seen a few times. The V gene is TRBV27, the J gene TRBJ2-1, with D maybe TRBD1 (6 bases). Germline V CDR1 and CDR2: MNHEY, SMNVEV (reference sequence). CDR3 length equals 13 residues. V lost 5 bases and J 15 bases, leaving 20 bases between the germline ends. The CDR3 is CASSPLTGYWVFF. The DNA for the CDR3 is TGTGCCAGCAGTCCACTCACAGGGTACTGGGTGTTCTTC.

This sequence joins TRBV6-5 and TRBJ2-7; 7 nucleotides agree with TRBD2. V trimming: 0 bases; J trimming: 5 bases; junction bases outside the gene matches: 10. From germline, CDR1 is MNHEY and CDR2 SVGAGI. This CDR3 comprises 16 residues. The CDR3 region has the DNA TGTGCCAGCAGTTACTCCCTTTTCGGGAGGATTCACGAGCAGTACTTC. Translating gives CASSYSLFGRIHEQYF.

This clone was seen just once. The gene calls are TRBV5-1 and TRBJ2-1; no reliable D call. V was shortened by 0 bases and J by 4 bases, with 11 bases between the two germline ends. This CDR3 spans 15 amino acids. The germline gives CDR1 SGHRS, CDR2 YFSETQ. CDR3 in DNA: TGCGCCAGCAGCTTGGACAATGGCAGGTACAATGAGCAGTTCTTC. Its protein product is CASSLDNGRYNEQFF. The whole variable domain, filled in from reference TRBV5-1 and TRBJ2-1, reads KAGVTQTPRYLIKTRGQQVTLSCSPISGHRSVSWYQQTPGQGLQFLFEYFSETQRNKGNFPGRFSGRQFSNSRSEMNVSTLELGDSALYLCASSLDNGRYNEQFFGPGTRLTVL.

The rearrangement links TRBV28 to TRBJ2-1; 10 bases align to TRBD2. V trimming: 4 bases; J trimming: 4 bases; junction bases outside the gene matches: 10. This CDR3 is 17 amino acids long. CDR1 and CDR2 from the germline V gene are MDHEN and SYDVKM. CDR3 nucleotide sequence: TGTGCCAGCAGTTCCTTAGCGGGAGGAGTAGCGTACAATGAGCAGTTCTTC. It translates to CASSSLAGGVAYNEQFF.

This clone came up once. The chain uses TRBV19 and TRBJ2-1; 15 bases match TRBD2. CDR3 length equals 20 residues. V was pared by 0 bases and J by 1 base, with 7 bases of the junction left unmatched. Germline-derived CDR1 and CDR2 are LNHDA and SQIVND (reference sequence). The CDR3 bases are TGTGCCAGTAGTATAGATCTATCCGGGACTAGCGGGAGGTCCTACAATGAGCAGTTCTTC. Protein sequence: CASSIDLSGTSGRSYNEQFF.

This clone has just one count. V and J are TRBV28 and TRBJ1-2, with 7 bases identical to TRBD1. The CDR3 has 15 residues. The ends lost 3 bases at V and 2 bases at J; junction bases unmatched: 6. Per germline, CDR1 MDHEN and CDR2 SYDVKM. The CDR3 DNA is TGTGCCAGCAGTTTCCTCCGGACAGGAAACTATGGCTACACCTTC. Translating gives CASSFLRTGNYGYTF.

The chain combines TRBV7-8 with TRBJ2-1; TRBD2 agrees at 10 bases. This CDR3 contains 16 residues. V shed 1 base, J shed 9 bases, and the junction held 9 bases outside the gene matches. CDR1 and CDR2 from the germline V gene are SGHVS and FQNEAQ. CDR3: CASSLGSLAGAPEQFF. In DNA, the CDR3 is TGTGCCAGCAGCTTAGGATCCCTAGCGGGAGCGCCTGAGCAGTTCTTC.

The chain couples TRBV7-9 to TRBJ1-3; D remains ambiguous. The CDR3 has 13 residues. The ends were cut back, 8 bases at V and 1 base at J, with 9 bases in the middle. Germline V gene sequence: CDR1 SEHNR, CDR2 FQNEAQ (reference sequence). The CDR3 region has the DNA TGTGCCAGCTCCCCGGGGTCTGGAAACACCATATATTTT. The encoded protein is CASSPGSGNTIYF.

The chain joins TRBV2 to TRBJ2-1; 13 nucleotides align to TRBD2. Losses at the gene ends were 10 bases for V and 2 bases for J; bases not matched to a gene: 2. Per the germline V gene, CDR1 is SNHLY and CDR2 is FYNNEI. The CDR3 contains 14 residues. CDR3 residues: CAKGLAGTYNEQFF. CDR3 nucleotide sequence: TGTGCCAAGGGACTAGCGGGGACCTACAATGAGCAGTTCTTC.

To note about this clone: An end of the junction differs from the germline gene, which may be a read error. The CDR3 reads CASSLGQGKQETQYF. The DNA for the CDR3 is TGTGCTAGCAGCTTAGGACAGGGCAAACAAGAGACCCAGTACTTC. The chain uses TRBV7-7 and TRBJ2-5; 8 bases align to TRBD1. CDR1 is SSHAT and CDR2 is FNYEAQ in the germline V gene (reference sequence). The length of the CDR3 is 15 residues.

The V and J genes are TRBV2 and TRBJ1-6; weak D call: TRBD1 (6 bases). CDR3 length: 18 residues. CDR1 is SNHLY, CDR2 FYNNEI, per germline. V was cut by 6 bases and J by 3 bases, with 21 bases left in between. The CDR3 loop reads CASRHRDLTTIYNSPLHF. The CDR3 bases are TGTGCCAGCAGGCACAGGGACCTGACCACAATCTATAATTCACCCCTCCACTTT.

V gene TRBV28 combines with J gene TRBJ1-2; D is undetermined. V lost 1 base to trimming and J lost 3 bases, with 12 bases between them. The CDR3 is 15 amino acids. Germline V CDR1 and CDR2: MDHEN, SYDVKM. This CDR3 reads CASSLFGQTYYGYTF. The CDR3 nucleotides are TGTGCCAGCAGTTTATTTGGGCAGACCTACTATGGCTACACCTTC.

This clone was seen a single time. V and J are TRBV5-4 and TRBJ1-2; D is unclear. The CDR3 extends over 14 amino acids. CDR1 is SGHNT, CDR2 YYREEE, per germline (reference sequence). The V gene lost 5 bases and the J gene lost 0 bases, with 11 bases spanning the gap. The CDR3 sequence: CASSSTRANYGYTF. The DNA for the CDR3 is TGTGCCAGCAGTTCAACTCGGGCTAACTATGGCTACACCTTC.

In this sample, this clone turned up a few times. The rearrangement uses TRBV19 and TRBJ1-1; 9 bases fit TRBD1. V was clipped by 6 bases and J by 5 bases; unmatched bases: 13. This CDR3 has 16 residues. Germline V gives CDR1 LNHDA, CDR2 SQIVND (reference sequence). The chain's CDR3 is CASSRDREERVTEAFF. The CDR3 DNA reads TGTGCCAGTAGCCGGGACAGGGAGGAGAGGGTAACTGAAGCTTTCTTT.

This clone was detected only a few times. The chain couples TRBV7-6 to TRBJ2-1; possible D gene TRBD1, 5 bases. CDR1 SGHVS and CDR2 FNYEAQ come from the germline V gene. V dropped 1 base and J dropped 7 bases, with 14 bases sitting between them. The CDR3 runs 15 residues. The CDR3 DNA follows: TGTGCCAGCAGCTTAGTAACAGGCCTAGGGAATGAGCAGTTCTTC. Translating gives CASSLVTGLGNEQFF.

DNA of the CDR3: TGTGCCAGCAGCTTAGGGGGGAACACTGAAGCTTTCTTT. It specifies CASSLGGNTEAFF. The chain is built from TRBV11-3 and TRBJ1-1; D is unclear. The CDR3 has 13 residues. The V gene lost 1 base and the J gene lost 1 base, with 4 bases spanning the gap. CDR1 and CDR2 (germline): SGHNT, YENEEA.

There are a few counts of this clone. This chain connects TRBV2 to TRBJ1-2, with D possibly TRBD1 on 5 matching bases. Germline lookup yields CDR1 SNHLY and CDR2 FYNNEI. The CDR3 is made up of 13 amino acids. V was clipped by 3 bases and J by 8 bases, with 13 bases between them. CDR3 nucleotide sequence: TGTGCCAGCAGTGATTTAAGGACACAAGGCTACACCTTC. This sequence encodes CASSDLRTQGYTF.

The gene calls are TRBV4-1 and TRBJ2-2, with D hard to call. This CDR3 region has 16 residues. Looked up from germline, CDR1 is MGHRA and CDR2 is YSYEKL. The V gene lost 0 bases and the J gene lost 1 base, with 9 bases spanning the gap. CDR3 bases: TGCGCCAGCAGCCAAGAGCCAGTGAAGAACACCGGGGAGCTGTTTTTT. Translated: CASSQEPVKNTGELFF.

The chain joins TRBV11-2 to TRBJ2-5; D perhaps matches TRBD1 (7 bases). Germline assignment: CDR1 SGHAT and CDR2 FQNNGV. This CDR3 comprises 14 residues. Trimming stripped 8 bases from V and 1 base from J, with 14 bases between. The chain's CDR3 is CASSRGQLQETQYF. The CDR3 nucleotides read TGTGCCAGCTCGCGGGGACAGCTCCAAGAGACCCAGTACTTC.

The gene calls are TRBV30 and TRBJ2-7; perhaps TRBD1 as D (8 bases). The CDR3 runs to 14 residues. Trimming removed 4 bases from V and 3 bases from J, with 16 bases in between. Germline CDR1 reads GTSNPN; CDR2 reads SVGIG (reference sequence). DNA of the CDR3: TGTGCCTGGACCAGGACAGGGAGGGGCTACGAGCAGTACTTC. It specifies CAWTRTGRGYEQYF.

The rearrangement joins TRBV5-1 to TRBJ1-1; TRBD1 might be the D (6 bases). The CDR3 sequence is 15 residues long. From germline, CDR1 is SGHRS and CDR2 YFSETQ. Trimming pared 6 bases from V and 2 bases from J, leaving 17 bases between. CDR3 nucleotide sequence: TGCGCCAGCACGAAAAACCCGGACAGAAACACTGAAGCTTTCTTT. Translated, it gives CASTKNPDRNTEAFF.